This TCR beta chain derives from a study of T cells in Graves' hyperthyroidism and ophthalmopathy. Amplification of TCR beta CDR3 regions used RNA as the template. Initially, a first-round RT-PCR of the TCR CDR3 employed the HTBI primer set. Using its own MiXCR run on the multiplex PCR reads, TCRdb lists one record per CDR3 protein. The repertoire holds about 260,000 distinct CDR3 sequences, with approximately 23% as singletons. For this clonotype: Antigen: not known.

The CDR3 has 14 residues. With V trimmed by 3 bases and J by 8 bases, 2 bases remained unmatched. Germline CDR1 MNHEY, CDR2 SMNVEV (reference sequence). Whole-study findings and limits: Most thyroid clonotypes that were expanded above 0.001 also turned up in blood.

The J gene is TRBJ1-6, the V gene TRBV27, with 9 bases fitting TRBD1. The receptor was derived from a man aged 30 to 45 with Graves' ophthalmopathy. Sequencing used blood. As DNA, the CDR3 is TGTGCCAGCAGTTTTACAGGGGGCTATTCACCCCTCCACTTT. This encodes CASSFTGGYSPLHF.